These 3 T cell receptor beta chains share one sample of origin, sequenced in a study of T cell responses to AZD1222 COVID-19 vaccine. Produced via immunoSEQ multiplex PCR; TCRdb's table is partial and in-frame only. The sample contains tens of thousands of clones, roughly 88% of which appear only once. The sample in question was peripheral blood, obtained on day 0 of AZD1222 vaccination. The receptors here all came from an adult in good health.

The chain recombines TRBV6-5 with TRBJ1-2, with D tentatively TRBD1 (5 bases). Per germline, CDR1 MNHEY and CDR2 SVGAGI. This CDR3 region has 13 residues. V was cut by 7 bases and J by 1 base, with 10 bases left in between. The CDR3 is CASTGGDNYGYTF. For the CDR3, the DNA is TGTGCCAGCACGGGGGGAGATAACTATGGCTACACCTTC.

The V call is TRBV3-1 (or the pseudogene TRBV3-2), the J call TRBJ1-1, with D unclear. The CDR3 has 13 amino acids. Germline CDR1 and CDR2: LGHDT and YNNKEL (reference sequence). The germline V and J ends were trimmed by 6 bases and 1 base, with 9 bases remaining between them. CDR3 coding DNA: TGTGCCAGCAGTCGACGGGAGAACACTGAAGCTTTCTTT. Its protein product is CASSRRENTEAFF.

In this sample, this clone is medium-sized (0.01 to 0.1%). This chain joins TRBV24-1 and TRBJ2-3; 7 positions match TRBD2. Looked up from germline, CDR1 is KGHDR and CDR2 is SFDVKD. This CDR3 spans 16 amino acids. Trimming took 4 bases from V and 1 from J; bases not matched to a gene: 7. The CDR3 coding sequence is TGTGCCACCAGTGACCCCTCTAGCGGCCGCACAGATACGCAGTATTTT. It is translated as CATSDPSSGRTDTQYF.